These T cell receptor beta chains were read from a single sample in a study of blood T cell repertoires in COVID-19. Profiled with immunoSEQ multiplex PCR; TCRdb holds only in-frame clones, not every one. The repertoire holds fewer than 250,000 clones, with 65% to 85% as singletons. Specimen: PBMCs or T cells enriched from blood (not recorded which). The receptors shown here come from a woman aged 40 to 50 who had recovered from COVID-19. Both conserved end residues are part of each CDR3.

CDR3 protein,V gene,J gene
CASSLGRNTDTQYF,TRBV28,TRBJ2-3
CASSFSQYYGYTF,TRBV27,TRBJ1-2
CASSLMGGPGELFF,TRBV7-9,TRBJ2-2
CSASQADTGELFF,TRBV20-1,TRBJ2-2
CASSESGGGGNEQFF,TRBV10-1,TRBJ2-1
CASSPLTGGNTIYF,TRBV4-1,TRBJ1-3
CASSQPNLQGLTEAFF,TRBV3-1/TRBV3-2,TRBJ1-1
CSVETDRGTEAFF,TRBV29-1,TRBJ1-1
CASTHGANTEAFF,TRBV3-1/TRBV3-2,TRBJ1-1
CASSLSLGAGNTIYF,TRBV11-2,TRBJ1-3
CASSTTSGETQYF,TRBV19,TRBJ2-5
CASSLGRGKFRETQYF,TRBV7-2,TRBJ2-5
CASSDSLAEISYNEQFF,TRBV25-1,TRBJ2-1